Below, one TCR beta chain is given with its context. Its antigen is not known. This sample is part of a study of metastatic and nonmetastatic thyroid tumors. Study conclusions and caveats: Compared with benign nodules, malignant thyroid tumors were reported to have significantly higher TCR beta diversity in both blood and tumor.

V was pared by 8 bases and J by 8 bases, with 12 bases between. Per germline, CDR1 MDHEN and CDR2 SYDVKM. The CDR3 extends over 11 amino acids. TCRdb ran MiXCR on the PCR reads. The sample includes fewer than 40,000 clones, 25% to 30% of them seen just once. Thyroid surgery was performed in patients who had received no treatment beforehand. The rearrangement uses TRBV28 and TRBJ1-1; D is ambiguous. Sequencing was done on a sample of blood. The receptor was derived from a female donor with papillary thyroid cancer or a benign thyroid nodule (not recorded which). Some clones in this sample may be carry-over from other donors' samples. The CDR3 bases are TGTGCCAGCCCTTCACCGTCAGAAGCTTTCTTT. The encoded protein is CASPSPSEAFF.